The 7 T cell receptor beta chains listed next were all sequenced from one sample in a study of T cell responses to AZD1222 COVID-19 vaccine. Using immunoSEQ multiplex PCR, the repertoire was profiled, and TCRdb retains in-frame clones only, with some absent. The data hold tens of thousands of clones, with approximately 86% observed a single time. The sequencing here drew on peripheral blood, taken on day 0 of AZD1222 vaccination. The source is an adult in good health.

The genes are TRBV28 and TRBJ1-1; 7 nucleotides agree with TRBD1. Unmatched junction bases numbered 10, after V lost 6 bases and J lost 6 bases. Germline CDR1 and CDR2: MDHEN and SYDVKM. The CDR3 is 14 residues long. DNA of the CDR3: TGTGCCAGCAGACCAGGGACAGTTTTACCTGAAGCTTTCTTT. Translated: CASRPGTVLPEAFF.

CDR3 DNA sequence: TGTGCCAGCAGCTTACCGGAGTGGGGGGCCCAGAACACTGAAGCTTTCTTT. Amino acid sequence: CASSLPEWGAQNTEAFF. The rearrangement links TRBV11-2 to TRBJ1-1; possible D gene TRBD1, 6 bases. The CDR3 is 17 residues long. The germline V and J ends were trimmed by 2 bases and 1 base, with 17 bases remaining between them. Per the germline V gene, CDR1 is SGHAT and CDR2 is FQNNGV.

The rearrangement joins TRBV28 to TRBJ1-5; D remains ambiguous. V was trimmed by 2 bases and J by 4 bases, leaving 18 bases between them. This CDR3 has 17 residues. CDR1 is MDHEN and CDR2 is SYDVKM in the germline V gene. DNA of the CDR3: TGTGCCAGCAGTTTAAGTCAGTGGGAGGGTCTGAATCAGCCCCAGCATTTT. It encodes CASSLSQWEGLNQPQHF.

The rearrangement links TRBV7-3 to TRBJ2-2, with D possibly matching TRBD1 (6 bases). This CDR3 region has 17 residues. Deletions cut 3 bases from V and 7 bases from J, with 21 bases between. The germline V gene encodes CDR1 SGHTA and CDR2 FQGTGA. The DNA of the CDR3 is TGTGCCAGCAGCTTCCGACAGGCAGGGTTTCTTGGCGGGGAGCTGTTTTTT. Translated, it gives CASSFRQAGFLGGELFF.

The rearrangement links TRBV18 to TRBJ2-7, with 12 bases aligning to TRBD2. The CDR3 is 15 amino acids. The V gene's germline CDR1 is KGHSH and CDR2 LQKENI. Trimming took 6 bases from V and 5 from J; bases not matched to a gene: 8. CDR3 coding DNA: TGTGCCAGCTCGCCGCTAGCGGGAGGGGGGCACGAGCAGTACTTC. Translating it yields CASSPLAGGGHEQYF.

CDR3: CASSEGSRSYNEQFF. The CDR3 DNA is TGTGCCAGCAGTGAAGGCTCCCGCTCCTACAATGAGCAGTTCTTC. The chain is built from TRBV6-1 and TRBJ2-1, with D hard to call. V was shortened by 1 base and J by 0 bases, with 7 bases between the two germline ends. The CDR3 is 15 amino acids. Germline V gives CDR1 MNHNS, CDR2 SASEGT.

CDR3 nucleotide sequence: TGTGCCAGCTCTCCTGTCCGGGGGTCCTACGAGCAGTACTTC. It translates to CASSPVRGSYEQYF. V gene TRBV19 combines with J gene TRBJ2-7; perhaps TRBD2 as D (6 bases). Germline values: CDR1 LNHDA, CDR2 SQIVND (reference sequence). V gave up 9 bases and J gave up 1 base, with 16 bases separating them. The CDR3 spans 14 residues.